This T cell receptor (beta chain) was found in a study of cytomegalovirus exposure and HLA in healthy donors. TCRdb's copy holds only in-frame clones and misses some; the assay was immunoSEQ multiplex PCR. The table includes fewer than 90,000 clones, 94% detected once. Concerning this clone itself: Antigen: not known.

This CDR3 contains 17 residues. The germline CDR1 and CDR2 sequences are SGHAT and FQNNGV. Trimming pared 4 bases from V and 3 bases from J, leaving 19 bases between. Study findings and constraints: Later, an analysis found that TCR clusters from the first cohort tended to co-occur in the 110 or so validation repertoires. In vitro work confirmed that a few CMV-associated chains recognize CMV antigens.

The rearrangement joins TRBV11-2 to TRBJ2-1; D call uncertain. The clonotype originates from a woman between 18 and 29 years old in good health and CMV-seronegative. Sequenced sample: PBMCs. CDR3: CASSSSMSPGYYNEQFF. As DNA, the CDR3 is TGTGCCAGCAGCTCCAGTATGTCTCCAGGTTACTACAATGAGCAGTTCTTC.